The T cell receptor beta chain described here comes from a study of spatial heterogeneity in lung cancer. The germline V and J ends were trimmed by 0 bases and 4 bases, with 20 bases remaining between them. CDR1 and CDR2 from the germline V gene are SQVTM and ANQGSEA. The CDR3 loop spans 17 amino acids. Specified time point: sample taken at primary tumor resection. The sequenced material consisted of unsorted whole RNA from tumor, nontumor lung or frozen PBMC. 72 TRACERx patients with early, untreated non-small cell lung cancer donated samples. Whole-study findings and limits: Ubiquitous expanded tumor TCRs were seen in blood more at resection than at follow-up.

Every molecule of TCR cDNA had its own unique molecular identifier. TCRdb redid the calling of the 5' RACE reads with MiXCR, one entry per CDR3 protein. The table shows about 52,000 distinct CDR3 sequences, with 6% to 9% occurring only once. This clonotype has a count of ten or more. Its cognate antigen is unknown. V usage is TRBV29-1 and J usage is TRBJ2-3; possibly TRBD2 for D (5 bases). This specimen consisted of PBMCs, obtained at surgery. The clonotype originates from a female donor with early-stage non-small cell lung cancer. This chain's CDR3 is CSVEDLRVQRGPDTQYF. For the CDR3, the DNA is TGCAGCGTTGAAGATCTGAGGGTCCAACGAGGACCAGATACGCAGTATTTT.